This T cell receptor beta chain is drawn from a study of post-analysis software for immune sequencing data. As for the study in general: The cohort encompassed relapsing-remitting, secondary progressive and progressive-relapsing multiple sclerosis disease courses. Points from the study as a whole: Controls had lower frequencies than patients of four or five TRBV segments, which included TRBV5-6, TRBV5-1 and TRBV20-1.

Germline-derived CDR1 and CDR2 are SGHRS and YFSETQ. V gave up 0 bases and J gave up 9 bases, with 10 bases separating them. The CDR3 is 13 amino acids. This clonotype occurred a few times. Its antigen is undetermined. Unique molecular identifiers tagged the TCR beta cDNA libraries. TCRdb analysed the PCR reads with MiXCR anew, one entry per CDR3 protein. The data show a few hundred thousand distinct CDR3 sequences, around 36% seen once. The sample was blood. This clonotype was sampled from a girl younger than 18 with multiple sclerosis. This rearrangement joins TRBV5-1 to TRBJ2-1; no clear D. The DNA for the CDR3 is TGCGCCAGCAGCTTGGGGTCGCACACTGAGCAGTTCTTC. This sequence encodes CASSLGSHTEQFF. The whole variable domain, filled in from reference TRBV5-1 and TRBJ2-1, reads KAGVTQTPRYLIKTRGQQVTLSCSPISGHRSVSWYQQTPGQGLQFLFEYFSETQRNKGNFPGRFSGRQFSNSRSEMNVSTLELGDSALYLCASSLGSHTEQFFGPGTRLTVL.